Described below is a single TCR beta chain sequence and its context. Its specific antigen is unknown. Per-nucleotide qualities are absent, and no much larger clonotype sits a single base away. This sample was included in a study of technical replicates of blood from a handful of donors listed by TCRdb under 2017. To prepare the library, the immunoSEQ multiplex PCR assay was applied. TCRdb retrieved this table from immuneACCESS and kept in-frame rearrangements only. Not all clones are present; in checked studies, unresolved V genes account for under half, and no reason is known for the remainder. A total of 60,000 to 85,000 clones appear in this sample, over 75% of them only once. The ten largest clones take up around 0.37% of the sample. Reading the germline V gene (reference sequence) gives CDR1 LNHDA and CDR2 SQIVND. The CDR3 goes from the cysteine to the phenylalanine over 15 residues. The CDR3 DNA has 45 bases and is translated from base 1. The V end gives up 1 base and the J end 4 bases, leaving 4 bases in the junction not matched to a gene.

The TCR originated in a human donor in good health. The specimen was T cells isolated from PBMCs. This receptor chain uses TRBV19 and TRBJ1-5; 7 of the junction bases match TRBD1. The CDR3 region: CASSIGDRVNQPQHF. The nucleotide sequence reads as follows: TGTGCCAGTAGTATAGGCGACAGGGTTAATCAGCCCCAGCATTTT.